This TCR beta chain was identified during a study of glioma-infiltrating T cells after dendritic cell vaccination. Study information: Dendritic cell vaccine was injected intradermally three times, biweekly. The study's findings and limits: Higher pretreatment TIL content predicted longer progression-free time and survival.

The CDR3 sequence is 15 residues long. The germline CDR1 and CDR2 sequences are GTSNPN and SVGIG (reference sequence). The ends were cut back, 3 bases at V and 1 base at J, with 14 bases in the middle. Documented time point: after dendritic cell vaccination, including at tumor progression/relapse. No glioblastoma patient carried an isocitrate dehydrogenase mutation. To note about this clone: Its matching antigen is unknown.

Repertoires were generated with immunoSEQ multiplex PCR, while TCRdb's copy carries only in-frame clones and drops some. The sample carries some 110,000 clones, 90% recorded once. The sample was blood, taken after dendritic cell vaccination. The chain joins TRBV30 to TRBJ2-3, with D perhaps matching TRBD2 (6 bases). This receptor was taken from a human donor with glioblastoma. CDR3 region: CAWRPVLAGTDTQYF. CDR3 bases: TGTGCCTGGAGACCGGTCTTAGCGGGCACAGATACGCAGTATTTT.